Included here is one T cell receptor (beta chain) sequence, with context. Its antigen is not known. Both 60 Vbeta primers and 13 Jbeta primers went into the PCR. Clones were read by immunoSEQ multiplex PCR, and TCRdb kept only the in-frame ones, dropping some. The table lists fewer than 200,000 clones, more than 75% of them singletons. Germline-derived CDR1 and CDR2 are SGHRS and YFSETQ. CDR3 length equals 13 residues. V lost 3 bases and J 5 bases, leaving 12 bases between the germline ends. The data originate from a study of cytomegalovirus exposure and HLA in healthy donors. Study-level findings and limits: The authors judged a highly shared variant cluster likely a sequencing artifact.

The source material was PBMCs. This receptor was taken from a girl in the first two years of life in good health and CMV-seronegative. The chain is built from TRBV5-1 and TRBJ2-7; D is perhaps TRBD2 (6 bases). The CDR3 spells CASSSRDFDEQYF. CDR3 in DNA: TGCGCCAGCAGCTCCCGGGACTTTGACGAGCAGTACTTC.